One and the same sample provided the 6 T cell receptor beta chains below, sequenced in a study of PD-1 blockade in classical Hodgkin lymphoma. Time point reported: cycle 4 day 1 (C4D1), after 6 weeks of nivolumab. Autologous stem cell transplantation was followed by relapse in every patient, and brentuximab vedotin exposure varied. The protocol was immunoSEQ multiplex PCR, while the TCRdb copy is restricted to in-frame clones and leaves out a portion. The sample comprises roughly 94,000 clones, just over 90% of which are singletons, and around 2% rests with the top ten. Material: peripheral blood mononuclear cells (PBMCs), obtained before the fourth cycle of nivolumab. The receptor source for this set is a human donor with classical Hodgkin lymphoma.

The V and J genes are TRBV4-2 and TRBJ1-1; D might be TRBD1 (6 bases). CDR3 length: 15 residues. V lost 1 base and J lost 6, with 15 bases in between. The germline V gene encodes CDR1 LGHNA and CDR2 YNFKEQ. CDR3: CASSQVGGRGPEAFF. The CDR3 DNA follows: TGTGCCAGCAGCCAAGTAGGGGGAAGAGGGCCTGAAGCTTTCTTT.

The chain carries TRBV19 and TRBJ2-1; 7 nucleotides line up with TRBD2. The length of the CDR3 is 17 residues. Germline assignment: CDR1 LNHDA and CDR2 SQIVND (reference sequence). The V gene end was trimmed by 3 bases and the J gene end by 5 bases; junction bases not matched to a gene: 13. The CDR3 sequence: CASSIERESRRDNEQFF. In DNA form, the CDR3 reads TGTGCCAGTAGTATTGAGCGGGAATCCCGACGGGACAATGAGCAGTTCTTC.

The rearrangement joins TRBV10-3 to TRBJ2-7; D is unresolved. Looked up from germline, CDR1 is ENHRY and CDR2 is SYGVKD. CDR3 length: 16 amino acids. Trimming left V 3 bases short and J 4 bases short, with 19 bases between. The CDR3: CAISDRERAPSYEQYF. The CDR3, as DNA: TGTGCCATCAGTGATCGAGAGCGAGCCCCTTCGTACGAGCAGTACTTC.

This clone was observed a single time. The V and J genes are TRBV6-4 and TRBJ2-7, with a tentative D call TRBD2 (5 bases). Between the trimmed V and J ends, which lost 5 bases and 7 bases, there was a span of 12 bases. The CDR3 runs 12 residues. CDR1 MRHNA and CDR2 SNTAGT come from the germline V gene. CDR3 loop: CASSSRSGEQYF. The CDR3 coding sequence is TGTGCCAGCAGTTCTAGATCGGGAGAGCAGTACTTC.

This rearrangement joins TRBV6-5 to TRBJ1-4; no clear D. The CDR3 contains 15 residues. V was clipped by 6 bases and J by 1 base, with 12 bases between them. The germline V gene encodes CDR1 MNHEY and CDR2 SVGAGI. Here the CDR3 DNA reads TGTGCCAGCAGCCAAAGGACGGTAACTAATGAAAAACTGTTTTTT. As protein: CASSQRTVTNEKLFF.

V gene TRBV7-6 combines with J gene TRBJ2-7; 8 positions match TRBD2. Germline V lookup: CDR1 SGHVS, CDR2 FNYEAQ. The CDR3 contains 18 residues. The J segment lost 2 bases and the V segment lost 4 bases, leaving 16 bases of the junction unmatched. CDR3 protein: CASSSKPRTSINTYEQYF. CDR3 in DNA: TGTGCCAGCAGCTCCAAGCCTAGGACTAGCATTAATACCTACGAGCAGTACTTC.